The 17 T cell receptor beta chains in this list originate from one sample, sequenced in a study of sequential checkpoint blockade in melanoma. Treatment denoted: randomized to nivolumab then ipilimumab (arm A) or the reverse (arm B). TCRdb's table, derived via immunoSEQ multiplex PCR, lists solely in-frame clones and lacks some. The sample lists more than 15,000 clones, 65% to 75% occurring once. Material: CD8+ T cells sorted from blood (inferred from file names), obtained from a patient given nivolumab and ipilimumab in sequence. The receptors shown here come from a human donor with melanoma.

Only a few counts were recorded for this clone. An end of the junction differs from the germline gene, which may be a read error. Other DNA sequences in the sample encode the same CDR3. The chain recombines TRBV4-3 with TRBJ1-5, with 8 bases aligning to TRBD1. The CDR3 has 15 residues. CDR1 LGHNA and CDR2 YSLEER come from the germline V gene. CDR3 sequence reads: CASSQDRGSNQPQHF. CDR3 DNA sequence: TGCGCCAGCAGTCAAGACAGGGGCAGCAATCAGCCCCAGCATTTT.

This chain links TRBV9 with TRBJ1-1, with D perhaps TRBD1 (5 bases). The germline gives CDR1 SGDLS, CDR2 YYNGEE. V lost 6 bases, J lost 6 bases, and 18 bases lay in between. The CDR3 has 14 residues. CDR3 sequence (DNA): TGTGCCAGCACGACCGGGGGGGGAGGAGCTGAAGCTTTCTTT. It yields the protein CASTTGGGGAEAFF.

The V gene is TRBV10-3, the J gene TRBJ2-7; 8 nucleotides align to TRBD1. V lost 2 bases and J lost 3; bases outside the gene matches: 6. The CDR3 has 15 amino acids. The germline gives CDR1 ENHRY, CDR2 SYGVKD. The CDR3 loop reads CAISEGTGGVYEQYF. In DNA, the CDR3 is TGTGCCATCAGTGAGGGGACAGGTGGGGTCTACGAGCAGTACTTC.

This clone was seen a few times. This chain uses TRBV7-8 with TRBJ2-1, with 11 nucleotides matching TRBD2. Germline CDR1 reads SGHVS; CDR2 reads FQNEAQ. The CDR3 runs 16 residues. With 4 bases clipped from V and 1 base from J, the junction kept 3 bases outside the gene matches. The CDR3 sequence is CASSSGTSGSYNEQFF. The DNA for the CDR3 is TGTGCCAGCAGCTCCGGGACTAGCGGTTCCTACAATGAGCAGTTCTTC.

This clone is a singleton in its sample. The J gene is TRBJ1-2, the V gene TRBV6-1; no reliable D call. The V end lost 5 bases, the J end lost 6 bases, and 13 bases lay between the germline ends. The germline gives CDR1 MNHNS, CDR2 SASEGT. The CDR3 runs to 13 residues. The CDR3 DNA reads TGTGCCAGCAGTACCCCTGGACTCGATGGCTACACCTTC. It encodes CASSTPGLDGYTF.

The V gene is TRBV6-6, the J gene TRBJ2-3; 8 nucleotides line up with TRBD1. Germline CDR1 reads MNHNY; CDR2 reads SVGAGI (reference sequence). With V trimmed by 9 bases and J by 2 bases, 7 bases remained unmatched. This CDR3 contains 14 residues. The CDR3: CASQDRVLTDTQYF. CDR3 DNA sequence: TGTGCCAGTCAGGACAGGGTACTCACAGATACGCAGTATTTT.

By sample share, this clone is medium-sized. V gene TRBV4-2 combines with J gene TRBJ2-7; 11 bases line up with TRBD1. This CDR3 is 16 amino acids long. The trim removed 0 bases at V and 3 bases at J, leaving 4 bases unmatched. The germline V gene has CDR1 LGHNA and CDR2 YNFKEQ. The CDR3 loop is CASSQDRGTGGYEQYF. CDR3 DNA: TGTGCCAGCAGCCAAGATCGGGGGACAGGGGGCTACGAGCAGTACTTC.

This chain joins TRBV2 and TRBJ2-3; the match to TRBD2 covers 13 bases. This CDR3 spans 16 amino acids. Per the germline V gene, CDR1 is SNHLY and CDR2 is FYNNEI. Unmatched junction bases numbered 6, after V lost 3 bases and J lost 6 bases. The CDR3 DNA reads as TGTGCCAGCAGTGATTCGGGACTAGCGGGGACTGATACGCAGTATTTT. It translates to CASSDSGLAGTDTQYF.

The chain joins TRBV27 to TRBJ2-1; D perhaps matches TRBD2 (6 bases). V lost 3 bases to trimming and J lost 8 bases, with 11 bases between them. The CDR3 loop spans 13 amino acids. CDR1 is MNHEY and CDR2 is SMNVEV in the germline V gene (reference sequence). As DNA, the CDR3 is TGTGCCAGCAGTTTGTCGGGGGTCGATGAGCAGTTCTTC. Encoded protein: CASSLSGVDEQFF.

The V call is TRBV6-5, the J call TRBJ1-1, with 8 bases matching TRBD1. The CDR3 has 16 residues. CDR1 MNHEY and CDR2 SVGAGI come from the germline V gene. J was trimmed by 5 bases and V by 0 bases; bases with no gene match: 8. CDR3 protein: CASSYSSPTGATEAFF. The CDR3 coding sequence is TGTGCCAGCAGTTACTCGAGTCCGACAGGGGCGACTGAAGCTTTCTTT.

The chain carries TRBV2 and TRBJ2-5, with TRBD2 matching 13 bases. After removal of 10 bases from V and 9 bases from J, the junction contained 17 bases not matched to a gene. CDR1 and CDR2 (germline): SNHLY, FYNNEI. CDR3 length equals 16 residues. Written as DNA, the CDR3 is TGTGCCATCCGGACTAGCGGGGGCCCTCTCGTTGTGCCCCAGTACTTC. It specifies CAIRTSGGPLVVPQYF.

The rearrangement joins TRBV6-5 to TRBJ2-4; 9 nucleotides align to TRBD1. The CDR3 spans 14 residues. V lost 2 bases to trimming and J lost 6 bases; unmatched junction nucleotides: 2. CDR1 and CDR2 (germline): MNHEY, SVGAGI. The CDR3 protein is CASSYGQGPNIQYF. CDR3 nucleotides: TGTGCCAGCAGTTACGGACAGGGGCCAAACATTCAGTACTTC.

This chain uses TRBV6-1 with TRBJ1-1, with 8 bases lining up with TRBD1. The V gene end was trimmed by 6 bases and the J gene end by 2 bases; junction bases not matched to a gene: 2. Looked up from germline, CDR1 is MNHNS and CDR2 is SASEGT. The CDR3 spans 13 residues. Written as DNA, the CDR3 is TGTGCCAGCAGGCAGGGGGCAAACACTGAAGCTTTCTTT. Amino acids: CASRQGANTEAFF.

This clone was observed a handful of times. The CDR3 region is CSVDGDRGNNEQFF. The CDR3 nucleotides read TGCAGCGTTGACGGGGACAGGGGAAACAATGAGCAGTTCTTC. The genes are TRBV29-1 and TRBJ2-1, with 10 bases fitting TRBD1. Germline CDR1 reads SQVTM; CDR2 reads ANQGSEA. This CDR3 spans 14 amino acids. V was pared by 3 bases and J by 5 bases, with 4 bases of the junction left unmatched.

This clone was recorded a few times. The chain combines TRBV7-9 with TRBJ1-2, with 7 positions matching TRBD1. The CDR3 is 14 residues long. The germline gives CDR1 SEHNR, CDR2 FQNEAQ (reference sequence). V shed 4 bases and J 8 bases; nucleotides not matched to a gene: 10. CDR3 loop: CASSYWTGEWGYTF. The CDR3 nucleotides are TGTGCCAGCAGCTACTGGACAGGCGAATGGGGCTACACCTTC.

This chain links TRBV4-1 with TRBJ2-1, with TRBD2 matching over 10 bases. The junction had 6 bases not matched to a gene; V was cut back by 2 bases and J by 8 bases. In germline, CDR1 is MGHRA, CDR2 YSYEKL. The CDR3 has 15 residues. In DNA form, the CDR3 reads TGCGCCAGCAGCCAACCCCAGCGGGAGGGCTATGAGCAGTTCTTC. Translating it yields CASSQPQREGYEQFF.

The chain's CDR3 is CASTPPRGDQPQHF. The CDR3 DNA reads TGTGCCAGCACCCCGCCAAGGGGTGATCAGCCCCAGCATTTT. The chain joins TRBV28 to TRBJ1-5; D is perhaps TRBD1 (5 bases). CDR1 MDHEN and CDR2 SYDVKM come from the germline V gene. V lost 7 bases, J lost 5 bases, and 15 bases lay in between. This CDR3 region has 14 residues.